This T cell receptor (beta chain) came from a study of T cells in localized non-small cell lung cancer (dated by TCRdb to 2018 to 2020). With regard to the full study: The study analyzed T cell repertoires of 200 to 250 early-stage NSCLC patients, comparing tumors and uninvolved tumor-adjacent lungs. The cohort consisted of about 240 treatment-naive NSCLC patients whose localized lung tumors had been resected. NSCLC patients had a mean age of roughly 64 years, and around 130 were male and about a hundred female.

At diagnosis, tumor, uninvolved tumor-adjacent lung and peripheral blood were collected and then preserved as a mix of FFPE and fresh-frozen material. For TCR repertoire profiling, blood samples were analyzed as peripheral blood mononuclear cells. Broader findings and caveats from the paper: Because multi-region tumor sequencing was not performed, intratumor heterogeneity could not be ruled out. Because of the exploratory design, TCR variables were selected using unadjusted p-values without false-discovery rate correction. A median of around 57 of the top 100 tumor clones were detected in paired uninvolved adjacent lung, and approximately 28 of these tumor clones were also found among the top 100 clones of the paired uninvolved adjacent lung. Uninvolved tumor-adjacent lung showed the highest T cell clonality, higher than tumor, which suggests more focused antigenic responses in the uninvolved tumor-adjacent lung. Higher T cell density in blood was associated with longer overall survival, whereas higher clonality in adjacent lung was associated with shorter survival.

TCR beta CDR3 regions were sequenced from DNA using the immunoSEQ Assay. As for the authors' bioinformatics: T cell density was computed as TCR beta template counts normalized to usable DNA estimated by amplifying housekeeping genes. Richness was estimated using the preseqR package, with extrapolation to 400,000 templates for PBMC samples and to 120,000 templates for tissue samples. Clonality was taken to be one minus Pielou's evenness. Differential abundance testing on productive amino-acid clonotypes, with a minimum total count of 5 and an alpha of 0.1, was used to identify tissue-enriched TCRs. The Jaccard Index and the Morisita Overlap Index were used to quantify repertoire overlap between compartments. GLIPH grouped TCR beta CDR3s together with public tetramer-defined viral CDR3s, and a viral motif had to include at least three viral sequences and also show V-gene enrichment. In TCRdb, the immuneACCESS table is reduced to in-frame sequences with V and J assigned. These tables do not hold every clone; where another copy was compared, an unresolved V gene accounts for under half, and the others remain unexplained. V and J calls and clone size come straight from that table; D and trimming were deduced from the DNA. The sample has fewer than 90,000 clones on record, almost 85% of them singletons. Approximately 2.8% of the sample belongs to the ten largest clones.

This clone was detected only once. Its specific antigen is unknown. No much larger clone is present one base from it, and per-base qualities are unavailable. The CDR3 measures 12 amino acids from cysteine to phenylalanine. The kept DNA is CDR3 alone, 36 bases in frame from the first base. Trimming removed 9 bases from V and 3 bases from J, leaving 11 bases between the germline ends. CDR1 and CDR2, per the germline V gene, are MNHEY and SVGAGI. The sequence derives from a man between 40 and 75 years old with stage I lung adenocarcinoma. Sequenced material: peripheral blood, taken before any cancer treatment. The V gene is TRBV6-5 and the J gene is TRBJ2-5, with a tentative D gene TRBD2 over 6 matching bases. The encoded CDR3 is CASGGLEETQYF. The nucleotide sequence reads as follows: TGTGCCAGTGGAGGGTTGGAAGAGACCCAGTACTTC.